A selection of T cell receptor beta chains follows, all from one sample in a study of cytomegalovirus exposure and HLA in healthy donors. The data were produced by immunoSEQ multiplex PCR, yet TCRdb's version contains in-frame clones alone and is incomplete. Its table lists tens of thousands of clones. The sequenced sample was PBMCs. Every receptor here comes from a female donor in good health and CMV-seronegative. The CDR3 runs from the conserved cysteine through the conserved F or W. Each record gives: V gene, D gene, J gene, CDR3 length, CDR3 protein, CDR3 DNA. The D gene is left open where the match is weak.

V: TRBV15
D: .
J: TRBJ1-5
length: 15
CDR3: CATSRAPNSNQPQHF
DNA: TGTGCCACCAGCAGAGCTCCTAATAGCAATCAGCCCCAGCATTTT

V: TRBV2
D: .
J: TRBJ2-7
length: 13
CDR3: CASSEERTYEQYF
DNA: TGTGCCAGCAGTGAGGAGCGAACCTACGAGCAGTACTTC

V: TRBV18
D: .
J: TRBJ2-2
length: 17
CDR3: CASSPPGQLANTGELFF
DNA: TGTGCCAGCTCACCGCCCGGACAACTCGCGAACACCGGGGAGCTGTTTTTT

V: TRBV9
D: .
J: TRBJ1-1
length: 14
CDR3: CASSVEGVSTEAFF
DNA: TGTGCCAGCAGCGTAGAGGGGGTCTCGACTGAAGCTTTCTTT

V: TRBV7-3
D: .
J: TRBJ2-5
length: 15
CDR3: CASSLTLSGQETQYF
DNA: TGTGCCAGCAGCTTAACGTTAAGCGGACAAGAGACCCAGTACTTC

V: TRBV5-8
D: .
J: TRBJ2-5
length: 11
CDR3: CASTLGQGQYF
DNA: TGTGCCAGCACCCTGGGGCAGGGGCAGTACTTC

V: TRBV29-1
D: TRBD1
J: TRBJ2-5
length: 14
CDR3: CSVDRDRGQETQYF
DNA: TGCAGCGTAGACCGGGACAGGGGCCAAGAGACCCAGTACTTC

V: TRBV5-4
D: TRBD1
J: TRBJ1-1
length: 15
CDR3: CASSIRTGADTEAFF
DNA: TGTGCCAGCAGCATTCGGACAGGGGCGGACACTGAAGCTTTCTTT

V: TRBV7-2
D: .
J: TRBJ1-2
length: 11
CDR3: CASSPGVGYTF
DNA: TGTGCCAGCAGCCCCGGAGTGGGCTACACCTTC

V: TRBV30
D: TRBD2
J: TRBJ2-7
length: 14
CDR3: CAWSTSGVLHEQYF
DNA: TGTGCCTGGAGCACTAGCGGGGTACTTCACGAGCAGTACTTC

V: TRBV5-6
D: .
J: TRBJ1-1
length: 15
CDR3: CASSLVQALNTEAFF
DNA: TGTGCCAGCAGCTTGGTACAGGCCTTAAACACTGAAGCTTTCTTT